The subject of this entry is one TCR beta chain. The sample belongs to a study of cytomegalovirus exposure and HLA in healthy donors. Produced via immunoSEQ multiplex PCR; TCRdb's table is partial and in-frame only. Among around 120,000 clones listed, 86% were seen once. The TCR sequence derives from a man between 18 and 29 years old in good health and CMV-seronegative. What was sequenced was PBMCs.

The CDR3 loop reads CASSLQRGNEQFF. CDR3 DNA: TGTGCCAGCAGCTTACAACGGGGAAATGAGCAGTTCTTC. The chain employs TRBV13 and TRBJ2-1; maybe TRBD2 (5 bases). The V end was cut by 2 bases, the J end by 7 bases, with 9 bases between. The CDR3 consists of 13 residues. Per the germline V gene, CDR1 is PRHDT and CDR2 is FYEKMQ (reference sequence). Full variable domain (rest looked up from reference TRBV13 and TRBJ2-1): AAGVIQSPRHLIKEKRETATLKCYPIPRHDTVYWYQQGPGQDPQFLISFYEKMQSDKGSIPDRFSAQQFSDYHSELNMSSLELGDSALYFCASSLQRGNEQFFGPGTRLTVL.